Listed below are T cell receptor beta chains from one sample, sequenced in a study of tumor-infiltrating lymphocytes in primary liver carcinoma. Using its own MiXCR run on the multiplex PCR reads, TCRdb lists one record per CDR3 protein. Here the sample spans approximately 210,000 distinct CDR3 sequences, about 65% being singletons. Sequencing used peripheral blood. Receptors were obtained from a woman aged 55-69 years with primary liver carcinoma and hepatitis B virus infection. Each CDR3 is given with its conserved first and last residue. A D gene is named only where the DNA matches it firmly. For some rows the clone size is stated as once, few or many, or as a class when expanded; others skip it.

d_call j_call v_call clone_size cdr3_nt cdr3_aa
TRBD2 TRBJ2-5 TRBV29-1 - TGCAGCGTTCCCCCTGACAAGGGAGGGCAAGAGACCCACTACTTC CSVPPDKGGQETHYF
TRBD1 TRBJ1-5 TRBV6-1 - TGTGCCAGCAGCGCCTATTTCGACAGGGATCAGCCCCAGCATTTT CASSAYFDRDQPQHF
TRBD2 TRBJ2-1 TRBV11-2 - TGTGCCAGCAGTCGCGGGACTAGCGGGATGGATGAGCAGTTCTTC CASSRGTSGMDEQFF
- TRBJ2-3 TRBV7-8 - TGTGCCAGCAGCTTATCCACTAGCCGTGCAGATACGAAGTATTTT CASSLSTSRADTKYF
- TRBJ1-1 TRBV30 few TGTGCCTGGATAGACAAGGGGGACACTGAAGCTTTCTTT CAWIDKGDTEAFF
- TRBJ2-6 TRBV7-9 - TGTGCCAGTCTGGGCGAAGCGGCCAAGGTCCTGACTTTC CASLGEAAKVLTF
TRBD1 TRBJ2-7 TRBV2 many TGTGCCAGCAGTGAAAGTTCAGGGGGCTCCTACGAGCAGTACTTC CASSESSGGSYEQYF
- TRBJ1-2 TRBV6-5 - TGTGCCAGCAGTTATGGAGGGGACTTCTGTGGCTACACCTTC CASSYGGDFCGYTF
- TRBJ1-2 TRBV28 - TGTGCCAGCACTCTCGGACGGACCTATGGCTACACCTTC CASTLGRTYGYTF
- TRBJ1-1 TRBV6-6 - TGTGCCAACAGTTACTCGAGGGGAGGGAGAAGGACCACTGAAGCTTTCTTC CANSYSRGGRRTTEAFF
- TRBJ2-6 TRBV10-2 - TGCGGCAGCATACCCTCTGGGGCCAACATCCTGACTTTC CGSIPSGANILTF
TRBD2 TRBJ2-3 TRBV6-6 many TGTGCCAGCAGCACCAGGACTAGCGGGAGGGGTAAAACAGATACGCAGTATTTT CASSTRTSGRGKTDTQYF
- TRBJ1-5 TRBV18 once TGTGCCAGCTCACCAATGGGGGGGATCGAGCAGCCCCAGCATTTT CASSPMGGIEQPQHF
- TRBJ1-1 TRBV30 - TGTGCCTGGTATGTAGGGTCTATGAACACTGAAGCTTTCTTT CAWYVGSMNTEAFF
- TRBJ2-1 TRBV11-2 - TGTACCAGCAGCTTAGGGGGGGAGAGCTCCTTCAATGAGCAGTTCTTC CTSSLGGESSFNEQFF